Described below is a single TCR beta chain sequence and its context. These data originate in a study of blood T cell repertoires in COVID-19. About the study: Italy, Spain and the United States were the sources of the convalescent and acute COVID-19 samples. From T cells, B-cell-depleted T cells, or PBMCs came the material, which was cDNA or gDNA.

Source study methods: Cell counts per sample came from amplifying reference gene primers. This table comes from immunoSEQ multiplex PCR, and its TCRdb copy is limited to in-frame clones, with some not included. That table supplies the V and J calls and clone size; D and trimming were determined from the DNA. The table shows under 400,000 clones, with 90% occurring only once. Per the germline V gene, CDR1 is SGHTA and CDR2 is FQGNSA. The V end lost 4 bases, the J end lost 12 bases, and 26 bases lay between the germline ends. CDR3 length: 16 amino acids. The specimen sequenced was peripheral blood. The rearrangement joins TRBV7-2 to TRBJ2-3, with D possibly matching TRBD2 (7 bases). The TCR originated in a man aged 18 to 35 with active or convalescent COVID-19. CDR3 protein: CASSSGLRGGLPAQYF. CDR3 DNA: TGTGCCAGCAGCTCCGGGCTGAGGGGGGGCCTGCCAGCCCAGTATTTT.